These 27 T cell receptor beta chains came from one sample sequenced in a study of shared clonotypes between healthy human individuals. Cells designated naive CD8 were CD45RO-negative and were positively selected for CCR7, with terminally differentiated effector memory CD45RA+ cells excluded. The method was immunoSEQ multiplex PCR; TCRdb's version includes in-frame clones alone and lacks a portion of them. The repertoire has around 1,900,000 clones, around 95% of them found once; the top ten carry approximately 1.7%. The sample consisted of naive CD8+ T cells from PBMCs. These receptor sequences come from a man between 18 and 35 years old in good health. Some clones in this sample may be carry-over from other donors' samples.

The chain carries TRBV6-4 and TRBJ1-1; no firm D call. The V gene's germline CDR1 is MRHNA and CDR2 SNTAGT. The CDR3 runs 13 residues. Trimming pared 3 bases from V and 5 bases from J, leaving 10 bases between. The CDR3, as DNA: TGTGCCAGCAGTGATTTGATGGGTACTGAAGCTTTCTTT. It encodes CASSDLMGTEAFF.

The chain is built from TRBV30 and TRBJ2-1, with D perhaps TRBD1 or TRBD2 (6 bases each). Germline CDR1 and CDR2: GTSNPN and SVGIG (reference sequence). This CDR3 region has 14 residues. Trimming removed 4 bases at V and 8 bases at J, with 18 bases between. In DNA, the CDR3 is TGTGCCTGGAACGTCGGCAGGGGAGGCGATGAGCAGTTCTTC. It encodes CAWNVGRGGDEQFF.

The chain couples TRBV7-2 to TRBJ2-1; no definite D call. The length of the CDR3 is 13 residues. Germline V gene data show CDR1 as SGHTA and CDR2 as FQGNSA. Trimming stripped 5 bases from V and 5 bases from J, with 10 bases between. The CDR3 bases are TGTGCCAGCAGCGTCCTCCCTAACAATGAGCAGTTCTTC. Amino acids: CASSVLPNNEQFF.

This clone was counted once. The CDR3 is CASSGGLYNEQFF. The CDR3 DNA reads TGTGCCAGCAGCGGTGGGCTGTACAATGAGCAGTTCTTC. The rearrangement links TRBV6-6 to TRBJ2-1; D ambiguous. Trimming took 6 bases from V and 4 from J, leaving 10 bases between them. This CDR3 is 13 amino acids long. Germline V CDR1 and CDR2: MNHNY, SVGAGI (reference sequence).

The rearrangement links TRBV14 to TRBJ2-6; D tentatively reads TRBD1 or TRBD2 (6 bases each). This CDR3 is built from 15 residues. V was cut by 3 bases and J by 4 bases, with 10 bases left in between. Looked up from germline, CDR1 is SGHDN and CDR2 is FVKESK. This CDR3 is CASSQSGAGANVLTF. The CDR3 bases are TGTGCCAGCAGCCAGTCGGGGGCCGGGGCCAACGTCCTGACTTTC.

The sample holds one count of this clone. Other DNA sequences of this sample code for an identical CDR3. This chain joins TRBV27 and TRBJ2-7, with D perhaps given as TRBD1 or TRBD2 (5 bases each). Germline CDR1 reads MNHEY; CDR2 reads SMNVEV (reference sequence). The CDR3 consists of 14 residues. The ends were cut back, 3 bases at V and 2 bases at J, with 11 bases in the middle. The CDR3 region has the DNA TGTGCCAGCAGTTTCGGGACCGGAACCTACGAGCAGTACTTC. Translation gives CASSFGTGTYEQYF.

V and J are TRBV28 and TRBJ1-1; 7 bases map to TRBD1. Germline CDR1 MDHEN, CDR2 SYDVKM. The CDR3 is made up of 17 amino acids. The J segment lost 4 bases and the V segment lost 0 bases, leaving 11 bases of the junction unmatched. CDR3: CASSLWLRGTGATEAFF. The CDR3 DNA reads as TGTGCCAGCAGTTTATGGCTAAGGGGAACAGGGGCCACTGAAGCTTTCTTT.

The table lists this clone with a count of one. The CDR3 DNA reads as TGTGCCAGCAGCCCCCATAGGGTGACAGATACGCAGTATTTT. Its protein product is CASSPHRVTDTQYF. J is TRBJ2-3 and V is TRBV11-2; D gene unclear. V was cut by 5 bases and J by 3 bases, with 12 bases left in between. The CDR3 length is 14 residues. Germline V gives CDR1 SGHAT, CDR2 FQNNGV.

The chain is built from TRBV7-8 and TRBJ2-7; possibly TRBD1 for D (5 bases). V lost 1 base, J lost 4 bases, and 11 bases lay in between. The CDR3 extends over 14 amino acids. Per the germline V gene, CDR1 is SGHVS and CDR2 is FQNEAQ. The CDR3 region is CASSLGADSYEQYF. For the CDR3, the DNA is TGTGCCAGCAGCTTAGGGGCCGACAGTTACGAGCAGTACTTC.

A note on this clone: The same CDR3 arises from other DNA sequences in this sample as well. The chain couples TRBV28 to TRBJ2-5; 9 nucleotides line up with TRBD1. V gave up 5 bases and J gave up 5 bases; unmatched junction bases: 3. Germline CDR1 MDHEN, CDR2 SYDVKM. This CDR3 is built from 13 residues. CDR3 in amino acids: CASSPDRGETQYF. The DNA for the CDR3 is TGTGCCAGCAGTCCGGACAGGGGTGAGACCCAGTACTTC.

This clone was detected only once. J is TRBJ2-1 and V is TRBV4-1; the D is unclear. The CDR3 loop spans 13 amino acids. The V and J ends lost 2 bases and 2 bases respectively, with 4 bases between them. Per the germline V gene, CDR1 is MGHRA and CDR2 is YSYEKL. The CDR3 DNA reads as TGCGCCAGCAGCCAAAGGGCCTACAATGAGCAGTTCTTC. Its translation is CASSQRAYNEQFF.

The rearrangement uses TRBV11-3 and TRBJ2-7; D unclear. CDR3 length: 13 residues. V gave up 5 bases and J gave up 2 bases, with 10 bases separating them. Germline CDR1 reads SGHNT; CDR2 reads YENEEA. CDR3 sequence (DNA): TGTGCCAGCAGCCTCCGACCAACCTACGAGCAGTACTTC. It yields the protein CASSLRPTYEQYF.

This chain joins TRBV4-3 and TRBJ2-3; 7 nucleotides align to TRBD2. The junction had 4 bases not matched to a gene; V was cut back by 0 bases and J by 4 bases. The germline CDR1 and CDR2 sequences are LGHNA and YSLEER. The CDR3 totals 15 residues. Here the CDR3 DNA reads TGCGCCAGCAGCCAAGATGCGGGAGCCGCAGATACGCAGTATTTT. Amino acids: CASSQDAGAADTQYF.

J is TRBJ2-7 and V is TRBV7-9, with TRBD2 as a possible D gene (6 bases). Germline lookup yields CDR1 SEHNR and CDR2 FQNEAQ (reference sequence). The V end lost 5 bases, the J end lost 0 bases, and 17 bases lay between the germline ends. The CDR3 spans 16 residues. The chain's CDR3 is CASSPGGAAISYEQYF. The DNA for the CDR3 is TGTGCCAGCAGCCCCGGAGGGGCAGCGATCTCCTACGAGCAGTACTTC. Full variable domain (missing parts from reference TRBV7-9 and TRBJ2-7): DTGVSQNPRHKITKRGQNVTFRCDPISEHNRLYWYRQTLGQGPEFLTYFQNEAQLEKSRLLSDRFSAERPKGSFSTLEIQRTEQGDSAMYLCASSPGGAAISYEQYFGPGTRLTVT.

This sequence joins TRBV13 and TRBJ2-7; possibly TRBD1 for D (6 bases). Trimming shortened V by 2 bases and J by 7 bases, and 15 bases separated the two germline ends. The CDR3 consists of 14 residues. The V gene's germline CDR1 is PRHDT and CDR2 FYEKMQ (reference sequence). CDR3 DNA: TGTGCCAGCAGCTTAAGTCTGGGGGCGAATGAGCAGTACTTC. Translation: CASSLSLGANEQYF.

On this clone: The sample contains more than one DNA sequence encoding this CDR3. Written as DNA, the CDR3 is TGTGCCAGCAGCCCGCGACTAGCGGGATTCTACAATGAGCAGTTCTTC. Amino acid sequence: CASSPRLAGFYNEQFF. The chain has TRBV28 and TRBJ2-1, with 11 bases aligning to TRBD2. The CDR3 is 16 residues long. Germline trimming cut 6 bases from V and 3 bases from J; bases unmatched to any gene: 7. Per the germline V gene, CDR1 is MDHEN and CDR2 is SYDVKM. Drawing the rest from reference TRBV28 and TRBJ2-1, the complete variable domain is DVKVTQSSRYLVKRTGEKVFLECVQDMDHENMFWYRQDPGLGLRLIYFSYDVKMKEKGDIPEGYSVSREKKERFSLILESASTNQTSMYLCASSPRLAGFYNEQFFGPGTRLTVL.

The chain couples TRBV27 to TRBJ2-1; no firm D call. Germline V gene sequence: CDR1 MNHEY, CDR2 SMNVEV (reference sequence). V gave up 5 bases and J gave up 0 bases, with 11 bases separating them. The length of the CDR3 is 15 residues. CDR3 nucleotide sequence: TGTGCCAGCAGTGAAAGCGCTCCCTCCTACAATGAGCAGTTCTTC. It codes for CASSESAPSYNEQFF.

This clone was seen only once. The chain couples TRBV4-1 to TRBJ1-6; the match to TRBD1 covers 9 bases. Germline V gives CDR1 MGHRA, CDR2 YSYEKL. Trimming took 4 bases from V and 6 from J; bases not matched to a gene: 7. The CDR3 is 16 residues long. CDR3: CASSPETGGSNSPLHF. The CDR3 nucleotides read TGCGCCAGCAGCCCCGAGACAGGGGGTAGTAATTCACCCCTCCACTTT.

V usage is TRBV9 and J usage is TRBJ2-6; the D gene is possibly TRBD1 (5 bases). The CDR3 consists of 16 residues. Germline V gene sequence: CDR1 SGDLS, CDR2 YYNGEE. V was trimmed by 0 bases and J by 2 bases, leaving 9 bases between them. CDR3 sequence: CASSVGQGTGANVLTF. Written as DNA, the CDR3 is TGTGCCAGCAGCGTAGGGCAGGGCACTGGGGCCAACGTCCTGACTTTC.

The chain combines TRBV9 with TRBJ2-7; D might be TRBD1 or TRBD2, each matching 5 bases. The length of the CDR3 is 14 residues. V gave up 3 bases and J gave up 3 bases, with 13 bases separating them. CDR1 and CDR2 from the germline V gene are SGDLS and YYNGEE. The CDR3 coding sequence is TGTGCCAGCAGCGCCGGGACGGAGAACTACGAGCAGTACTTC. Protein: CASSAGTENYEQYF.

This clone was counted once. This rearrangement joins TRBV29-1 to TRBJ2-2; D may be TRBD1 (5 bases). The germline V gene has CDR1 SQVTM and CDR2 ANQGSEA. V was trimmed by 7 bases and J by 0 bases, leaving 12 bases between them. The CDR3 has 14 residues. The CDR3 coding sequence is TGCAGCGGGGGCCCGGGTGCGAACACCGGGGAGCTGTTTTTT. Encoded protein: CSGGPGANTGELFF.

This clone was seen more than once but under ten times. This chain connects TRBV28 to TRBJ1-1; D ambiguous. V was pared by 2 bases and J by 7 bases, with 8 bases between. The length of the CDR3 is 12 residues. CDR1 MDHEN and CDR2 SYDVKM come from the germline V gene. In nucleotides, the CDR3 is TGTGCCAGCAGTTTACCCGGGTATGAAGCTTTCTTT. It yields the protein CASSLPGYEAFF.

This CDR3 is CASRKRQSLGNTIYF. The CDR3 bases are TGTGCCAGCAGGAAACGGCAGAGCCTAGGAAACACCATATATTTT. The chain has TRBV2 and TRBJ1-3; D is ambiguous. CDR1 is SNHLY, CDR2 FYNNEI, per germline. The V and J ends lost 6 bases and 4 bases respectively, with 16 bases between them. The CDR3 runs to 15 residues.

V and J are TRBV13 and TRBJ2-7, with D perhaps assigned TRBD1 or TRBD2 (6 bases each). The germline V and J ends were trimmed by 5 bases and 4 bases, with 18 bases remaining between them. This CDR3 region has 15 residues. CDR1 and CDR2 from the germline V gene are PRHDT and FYEKMQ (reference sequence). CDR3 DNA: TGTGCCAGCAGCCCCTCCAACAGGGACTTTTACGAGCAGTACTTC. Translating it yields CASSPSNRDFYEQYF.

Worth noting for this clone: Other nucleotide sequences from this sample produce the same CDR3. The chain joins TRBV19 to TRBJ1-5; D ambiguous. V lost 1 base, J lost 3 bases, and 4 bases lay in between. The CDR3 extends over 13 amino acids. Germline V gives CDR1 LNHDA, CDR2 SQIVND (reference sequence). The CDR3 region has the DNA TGTGCCAGTAGTATAGCCCCCAATCAGCCCCAGCATTTT. As protein: CASSIAPNQPQHF.

This chain uses TRBV28 with TRBJ1-1, with 7 bases matching TRBD1. V lost 6 bases to trimming and J lost 1 base; unmatched junction nucleotides: 8. The germline CDR1 and CDR2 sequences are MDHEN and SYDVKM. CDR3 length: 15 residues. This chain's CDR3 is CASRRLRDRNTEAFF. The CDR3 region has the DNA TGTGCCAGCAGACGCCTTCGGGACAGGAACACTGAAGCTTTCTTT.

The chain has TRBV29-1 and TRBJ2-7; D unclear. Trimming pared 0 bases from V and 0 bases from J, leaving 6 bases between. The CDR3 contains 13 residues. In germline, CDR1 is SQVTM, CDR2 ANQGSEA. The CDR3 spells CSVEEDASYEQYF. Here the CDR3 DNA reads TGCAGCGTTGAAGAGGACGCCTCCTACGAGCAGTACTTC.